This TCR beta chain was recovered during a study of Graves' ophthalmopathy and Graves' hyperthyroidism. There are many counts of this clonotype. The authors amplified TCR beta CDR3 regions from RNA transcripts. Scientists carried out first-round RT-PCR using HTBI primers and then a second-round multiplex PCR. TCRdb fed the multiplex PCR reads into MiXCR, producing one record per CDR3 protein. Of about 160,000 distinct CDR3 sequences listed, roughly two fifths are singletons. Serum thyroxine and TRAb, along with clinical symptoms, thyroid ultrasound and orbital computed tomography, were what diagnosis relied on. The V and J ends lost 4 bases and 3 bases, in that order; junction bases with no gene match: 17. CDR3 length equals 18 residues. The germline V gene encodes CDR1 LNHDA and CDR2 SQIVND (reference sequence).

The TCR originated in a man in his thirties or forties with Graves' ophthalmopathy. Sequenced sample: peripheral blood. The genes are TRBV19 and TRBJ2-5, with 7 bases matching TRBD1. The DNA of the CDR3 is TGTGCCAGTAGTACCCGACGTACGAGACAGGGATCAAAAGAGACCCAGTACTTC. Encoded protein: CASSTRRTRQGSKETQYF. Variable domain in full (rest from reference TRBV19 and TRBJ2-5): DGGITQSPKYLFRKEGQNVTLSCEQNLNHDAMYWYRQDPGQGLRLIYYSQIVNDFQKGDIAEGYSVSREKKESFPLTVTSAQKNPTAFYLCASSTRRTRQGSKETQYFGPGTRLLVL.